Listed below are T cell receptor beta chains from one sample, sequenced in a study of shared clonotypes between healthy human individuals. TCRdb's copy holds only in-frame clones and misses some; the assay was immunoSEQ multiplex PCR. This sample yields over a million clones, of which roughly 98.5% are seen a single time; about 0.34% belongs to the top ten. Sample: naive CD4+ T cells sorted from blood. The receptors were sampled from a man aged 30 to 45 in good health. Each CDR3 is given with its conserved first and last residue. The order of the fields is V gene, clone size, D gene, J gene, CDR3 protein, CDR3 DNA. D genes are given only for firm matches. Size is omitted from some rows. Given values are once, few, many or a class for expanded clones.

TRBV18	.	TRBD2	TRBJ2-2	CASSPLAGGPPNTGELFF	TGTGCCAGCTCACCATTAGCGGGAGGGCCCCCGAACACCGGGGAGCTGTTTTTT
TRBV18	once	.	TRBJ2-1	CASSPLTRTSLSDPGSGQNEQFF	TGTGCCAGCTCACCACTCACCCGTACTAGTCTCAGCGACCCAGGTAGCGGTCAGAATGAGCAGTTCTTC
TRBV4-3	.	TRBD2	TRBJ2-1	CASSQRPGTSAYNEQFF	TGCGCCAGCAGCCAAAGACCCGGGACTAGCGCCTACAATGAGCAGTTCTTC
TRBV6-1	.	.	TRBJ2-7	CASSERGLSEQYF	TGTGCCAGCAGTGAGCGGGGTCTCTCCGAGCAGTACTTC
TRBV10-1	.	.	TRBJ2-1	CASSVEGVSYNEQFF	TGCGCCAGCAGTGTGGAGGGAGTGTCCTACAATGAGCAGTTCTTC
TRBV6-5	.	TRBD2	TRBJ2-2	CASSVAGNTGELFF	TGTGCCAGCAGCGTAGCGGGGAACACCGGGGAGCTGTTTTTT
TRBV2	.	TRBD2	TRBJ2-1	CASSETSGYQFF	TGTGCCAGCAGTGAAACTAGCGGGTATCAGTTCTTC
TRBV19	.	.	TRBJ2-7	CASSETNYEQYF	TGTGCCAGTAGTGAGACAAATTACGAGCAGTACTTC
TRBV28	.	.	TRBJ2-2	CASSLLGQGREFGTGELFF	TGTGCCAGCAGTTTATTGGGACAAGGGCGGGAGTTTGGCACCGGGGAGCTGTTTTTT
TRBV9	.	.	TRBJ2-2	CASSVVPTGELFF	TGTGCCAGCAGCGTAGTACCCACCGGGGAGCTGTTTTTT
TRBV28	.	.	TRBJ1-1	CASSFGKEAFF	TGTGCCAGCAGTTTTGGAAAAGAAGCTTTCTTT
TRBV7-9	.	.	TRBJ2-5	CASSLSAGTKKTQYF	TGTGCCAGCAGCTTATCGGCGGGAACCAAGAAGACCCAGTACTTC
TRBV28	.	.	TRBJ2-1	CASSFEGEYNEQFF	TGTGCCAGCAGTTTTGAAGGGGAGTACAATGAGCAGTTCTTC
TRBV9	.	.	TRBJ2-1	CASSVDATGSYNEQFF	TGTGCCAGCAGCGTAGATGCTACGGGCTCCTACAATGAGCAGTTCTTC
TRBV6-1	.	TRBD1	TRBJ1-4	CASSDTGTADEKLFF	TGTGCCAGCAGTGACACCGGGACAGCCGATGAAAAACTGTTTTTT
TRBV5-4	few	.	TRBJ2-2	CASTGGTDTGELFF	TGTGCCAGCACCGGAGGAACCGACACCGGGGAGCTGTTTTTT
TRBV14	.	.	TRBJ2-3	CASSQEGRNTDTQYF	TGTGCCAGCAGCCAAGAGGGGCGAAACACAGATACGCAGTATTTT
TRBV4-1	.	TRBD1	TRBJ2-7	CASSDPGQGFYEQYF	TGCGCCAGCAGCGACCCGGGACAGGGGTTTTACGAGCAGTACTTC
TRBV5-5	.	.	TRBJ2-3	CASTLYRTDTQYF	TGTGCCAGTACCCTTTATCGCACAGATACGCAGTATTTT
TRBV6-5	.	TRBD1	TRBJ1-4	CASSYDWDSNEKLFF	TGTGCCAGCAGTTACGATTGGGACAGTAATGAAAAACTGTTTTTT
TRBV28	once	.	TRBJ2-1	CASSQQSTVREQFF	TGTGCCAGCAGTCAACAATCGACAGTACGGGAGCAGTTCTTC
TRBV7-9	.	.	TRBJ2-5	CASSLSGETQYF	TGTGCCAGCAGCTTATCCGGGGAGACCCAGTACTTC
TRBV6-4	.	TRBD2	TRBJ2-1	CASSDSAGDYNEQFF	TGTGCCAGCAGTGACTCCGCGGGAGATTACAATGAGCAGTTCTTC
TRBV4-2	.	.	TRBJ2-7	CASSQLVTAERYEQYF	TGTGCCAGCAGCCAACTGGTTACCGCGGAGCGGTACGAGCAGTACTTC
TRBV5-1	.	TRBD1	TRBJ2-7	CASSLPPGTGRLIPYEQYF	TGCGCCAGCAGCCTCCCACCCGGGACAGGCCGTTTAATCCCCTACGAGCAGTACTTC
TRBV5-5	.	.	TRBJ1-5	CASSLAGIQPQHF	TGTGCCAGCAGCTTGGCCGGGATTCAGCCCCAGCATTTT
TRBV2	.	TRBD1	TRBJ1-5	CASRGTGNQPQHF	TGTGCCAGCAGGGGGACAGGGAATCAGCCCCAGCATTTT
TRBV6-1	.	.	TRBJ2-2	CATSSKTSLGELFF	TGTGCCACCTCTTCTAAGACTAGTCTCGGGGAGCTGTTTTTT
TRBV10-1	.	.	TRBJ2-3	CASSVSGSINTQYF	TGCGCCAGCAGTGTCTCTGGATCCATTAATACGCAGTATTTT
TRBV5-1	.	TRBD1	TRBJ2-7	CASRSGTGISYEQYF	TGCGCCAGCAGGTCCGGGACAGGGATATCCTACGAGCAGTACTTC
TRBV18	.	.	TRBJ1-1	CASRQEMNTEAFF	TGTGCCAGTCGACAGGAAATGAACACTGAAGCTTTCTTT
TRBV9	.	.	TRBJ2-7	CASSRTASYEQYF	TGTGCCAGCAGCCGGACAGCCTCCTACGAGCAGTACTTC
TRBV10-3	.	TRBD1	TRBJ2-4	CAISESMGQGAKNIQYF	TGTGCCATCAGTGAGTCGATGGGACAGGGAGCCAAAAACATTCAGTACTTC
TRBV4-1	.	.	TRBJ2-1	CASSQDLWGNEQFF	TGCGCCAGCAGCCAAGACCTGTGGGGGAATGAGCAGTTCTTC
TRBV7-3	.	TRBD1	TRBJ1-1	CASSFRPGQHTEAFF	TGTGCCAGCAGCTTCAGGCCGGGACAGCACACTGAAGCTTTCTTT
TRBV28	.	TRBD1	TRBJ2-6	CASIPGTGRFSGANVLTF	TGTGCCAGCATCCCCGGGACAGGGAGATTCTCTGGGGCCAACGTCCTGACTTTC
TRBV21-1	.	.	TRBJ1-1	CASSKPPHTGVHTEAFF	TGTGCCAGCAGCAAACCCCCCCATACAGGGGTGCACACTGAAGCTTTCTTT
TRBV6-5	once	TRBD1	TRBJ1-2	CASSQTGYGYTF	TGTGCCAGCAGCCAGACAGGGTATGGCTACACCTTC
TRBV6-6	.	.	TRBJ1-5	CASSPGIAVNQPQHF	TGTGCCAGCAGTCCCGGGATCGCCGTCAATCAGCCCCAGCATTTT
TRBV7-2	.	.	TRBJ2-7	CASSPRQLISYEQYF	TGTGCCAGCAGCCCAAGACAGCTAATCTCCTACGAGCAGTACTTC
TRBV18	.	.	TRBJ1-5	CASSLGVGDQPQHF	TGTGCCAGCTCACTCGGGGTAGGGGATCAGCCCCAGCATTTT
TRBV28	.	.	TRBJ2-7	CASSLNSYEQYF	TGTGCCAGCTCGTTGAACTCCTACGAGCAGTACTTC
TRBV18	.	.	TRBJ2-2	CASSPPKGQANTGELFF	TGTGCCAGCTCACCACCAAAAGGGCAGGCTAACACCGGGGAGCTGTTTTTT
TRBV7-6	.	TRBD2	TRBJ2-2	CASSLGSGGTGELFF	TGTGCCAGCAGCTTAGGATCGGGGGGGACCGGGGAGCTGTTTTTT
TRBV6-5	.	.	TRBJ2-5	CASSSGLSRQETQYF	TGTGCCAGCAGTAGTGGGCTATCTCGCCAAGAGACCCAGTACTTC
TRBV7-2	.	TRBD1	TRBJ2-1	CASSLGTGPYNEQFF	TGTGCCAGCAGCTTAGGGACAGGCCCCTACAATGAGCAGTTCTTC
TRBV18	.	TRBD2	TRBJ2-1	CASSPLSGDNEQFF	TGTGCCAGCTCACCGCTCAGCGGGGACAATGAGCAGTTCTTC
TRBV27	.	TRBD1	TRBJ2-7	CASSSTGTGYEQYF	TGTGCCAGCAGTTCGACCGGGACAGGGTACGAGCAGTACTTC
TRBV15	.	.	TRBJ1-5	CATSSVGARGQPQHF	TGTGCCACCAGCAGTGTTGGGGCGCGGGGGCAGCCCCAGCATTTT
TRBV18	.	.	TRBJ2-1	CASSPPAGVVYNEQFF	TGTGCCAGCTCACCGCCAGCAGGGGTTGTCTACAATGAGCAGTTCTTC
TRBV28	once	TRBD2	TRBJ2-3	CASSLSRGVDTQYF	TGTGCCAGCAGTTTATCTCGGGGGGTAGATACGCAGTATTTT
TRBV2	.	.	TRBJ1-5	CASSDSYSNQPQHF	TGTGCCAGCAGTGATTCCTATAGCAATCAGCCCCAGCATTTT
TRBV18	.	TRBD2	TRBJ2-7	CASSPGLADYEQYF	TGTGCCAGCTCACCGGGACTAGCAGACTACGAGCAGTACTTC
TRBV29-1	.	TRBD1	TRBJ1-1	CSAVGGTGENTEAFF	TGCAGCGCTGTGGGGGGGACAGGGGAGAACACTGAAGCTTTCTTT
TRBV5-4	once	TRBD1	TRBJ1-3	CASSLVGTASSGNTIYF	TGTGCCAGCAGCTTGGTGGGGACAGCGAGCTCTGGAAACACCATATATTTT
TRBV18	once	TRBD1	TRBJ1-4	CASSPRTGSNEKLFF	TGTGCCAGCTCACCACGGACAGGGTCGAATGAAAAACTGTTTTTT
TRBV25-1	.	TRBD2	TRBJ2-5	CASSKLAGGPETQYF	TGTGCCAGCAGTAAACTAGCGGGAGGGCCGGAGACCCAGTACTTC
TRBV28	once	.	TRBJ1-2	CASSFSWGLGGYTF	TGTGCCAGCAGTTTCTCATGGGGCCTCGGGGGCTACACCTTC
TRBV7-3	.	TRBD2	TRBJ2-5	CASSLGPGRGGETQYF	TGTGCCAGCAGCTTAGGACCCGGGAGGGGAGGGGAGACCCAGTACTTC